Sequencing of this TCR beta chain was carried out in a study of T cell changes during pregnancy in multiple sclerosis. Measured with immunoSEQ multiplex PCR; TCRdb has only the in-frame clones, and not every one. The sample lists some 31,000 clones, over 85% occurring once. This CDR3 is built from 12 residues. Looked up from germline, CDR1 is MDHEN and CDR2 is SYDVKM. The germline V and J ends were trimmed by 7 bases and 18 bases, with 19 bases remaining between them. Here the sequenced sample was CD4+ T cells from peripheral blood mononuclear cells, taken in the second trimester of pregnancy. The chain carries TRBV28 and TRBJ1-6, with D possibly matching TRBD1 (6 bases). This clonotype was sampled from a female donor in good health, enrolled as a control in a pregnancy study. The CDR3 DNA is TGTGCCAGCACCGACGACGACAGGCCTCCCCACTTT. Encoded protein: CASTDDDRPPHF.